This T cell receptor beta chain is drawn from a study of human T cells and chemical hapten exposure (dated by TCRdb to 2020 to 2022). General notes on the study: For sensitization, 2% DPC in acetone was applied to an approximately 2 cm by approximately 2 cm area of upper inner arm skin. Libraries were combined into a pool for sequencing, and differences in TCR yield between samples came mainly from small differences in library volumes within the pool. Most of the patients in the cohort were female, and the cohort covered alopecia areata with under or over 50% scalp involvement, alopecia totalis and alopecia universalis. Around 30 alopecia patients provided blood for TCR sequencing at one to four time points (pre-sensitization, 2, 6 and 24 weeks). Patch tests used Finn chambers with 0.01% DPC on the upper back, scored after 6 days by International Contact Dermatitis Research Group standards. This study followed changes in the peripheral blood TCR repertoire in vivo during primary and secondary sensitization of alopecia patients to the hapten diphenylcyclopropenone (DPC). Blood was sampled from patients pre-sensitization (week 0) and at 2, 6 and about 24 weeks after DPC sensitization. Throughout the study period of around 24 weeks, patients also received therapeutic DPC doses to the scalp every week.

Per the publication, the time point label means: patch test 2, 6 weeks after DPC sensitization. Interpreted using the paper, the treatment or condition label stands for: therapeutic diphenylcyclopropenone sensitization with weekly scalp DPC. Blood at each patch-test visit was drawn before the patch test was applied. To be eligible, patients had to be aged 18 to 70, diagnosed with alopecia and judged suitable for DPC therapy, while pregnant patients were excluded. Total RNA was extracted from unfractionated whole blood collected in Tempus Blood RNA tubes. The CDR3 has 13 amino acids, counting the end cysteine and phenylalanine. Just CDR3 DNA is preserved here, 39 bases in frame from base 1. CDR1 and CDR2 (SGDLS, YYNGEE) derive from the germline V gene. V is clipped by 3 bases and J by 10 bases, and the sequence between their germline boundaries is 11 bases long. Comment on this clonotype: Its specific antigen is unknown. Base-call qualities are not available, and no considerably larger clone is one nucleotide away.

Paper-wide results and their limitations: Because every patient had alopecia, a presumed autoimmune disease, the patients' immune response might differ from that of healthy individuals. No change with DPC sensitization was found in the number of TCRs above 1 in 1000 frequency, and no evidence of global repertoire structure alterations was found. After repeated subsampling, the strength of the expansion versus patch-test correlation and the threshold at which it became significant changed. Expanded TCRs formed significantly more large CDR3 similarity clusters than pre-sensitization or healthy control sets, consistent with antigen-driven responses. Patch test score was positively correlated with the number of PT1 expanded TCRs, with significance at thresholds 8, 16 and 32 but not at 4.

Library preparation was by RACE. Sequencing was carried out with a NextSeq 500. During library preparation, unique molecular identifiers were attached to individual cDNA molecules so that TCRs could be counted in a quantitative, reproducible way. Both TCR alpha and TCR beta chains were sequenced from each blood RNA sample. The published analysis was carried out like this. A median of around 96,000 TCRs per sample was observed, with a range of 23,224 to 690,600. V, J and CDR3 annotation of the TCR reads was carried out using the Decombinator software suite. To make PS versus PT1 abundance plots, every sample was subsampled to the same number of TCRs (28,000). TCRs were defined as expanded if absent before sensitization and observed at least eight times at the 2-week time point. In TCRdb, the public reads were trimmed at Q25 with fastp and aligned with MiXCR, with productive beta chains retained. CDR3 protein sequences are deduplicated, and each keeps its most common genes and DNA. The V and J calls and clone size come from TCRdb's table, not from the authors' own analysis. The sample data list a few hundred thousand distinct CDR3 sequences, and roughly 6% of these were observed just once. 4.5% to 6% of the sample comes from the top ten.

The origin of this receptor is a woman between 18 and 29 years old with alopecia areata. Some clones in this sample may be carry-over from other donors' samples. In this chain, TRBV9 is recombined with TRBJ1-6, with TRBD1 tentatively as D gene (5 bases match). Specimen: whole blood, collected in connection with sensitization to the hapten diphenylcyclopropenone (DPC). The DNA sequence follows: TGTGCCAGCAGCGCCGGGGGAGGATCACCCCTCCACTTT. This sequence encodes CASSAGGGSPLHF.